This T cell receptor beta chain was captured in a study of identical twins (dated by TCRdb to about 2016). Some background on the complete study: TCR alpha and beta repertoires from monozygotic twins, unrelated adults of various ages and cord blood were deep-sequenced to test whether fetal clonotypes persist. Replicate twin experiments were performed at different times using different library preparation protocols to rule out contamination.

Study-wide conclusions, independent of this receptor: Compared with coincidental sharing between unrelated individuals, an excess of low generation-probability sequences was observed among out-of-frame TCR alpha sequences shared between twins. Zero-insertion analyses could be partly confounded by invariant T cells such as MAIT and iNKT, although diverse VJ usage argued against such confounding for most clonotypes. Fewer insertions were carried by abundant cord blood beta clonotypes, a similar but weaker trend appeared in young adult naive repertoires, and no such trend appeared in memory repertoires. Recombination models systematically underestimated out-of-frame TCR alpha sharing in monozygotic twins but agreed with sharing between unrelated individuals. Excess twin sharing in beta out-of-frame sequences was weaker because fewer shared sequences lowered the signal-to-noise ratio. Because the same donors could not be followed over many years, the conclusions depended on cross-sectional statistical analysis.

This clonotype occurred many times. Its antigen has not been determined. The record has no base qualities; no much larger clone is one base away. The library was made by 5' RACE. Reads for this sample came from an Illumina HiSeq 2000. A universal primer binding site was added through template switching, and the final cDNA carried a unique molecular identifier so that TCR cDNA molecules could be counted accurately. Specific primers in the conserved constant-segment region were used to synthesize first-strand cDNA for the TCR alpha and beta chains. To control for contamination, every cDNA library was double barcoded, receiving both a SMART-Mk sample barcode and Illumina barcodes. Two successive PCR steps introduced TruSeq adapter sequences along with Illumina sample barcodes. The Illumina HiSeq platform was used with custom primers to sequence TCR alpha and beta cDNA libraries. The paper's processing steps were these. Raw reads were processed with MiGEC to extract unique molecular identifiers, and MiXCR was used to determine CDR3 positions. Recombination models were inferred per individual with the repgenHMM and IGoR tools using an EM algorithm. The analysis of shared clonotypes was done with the tcR package in R, with sharing normalized by the product of cloneset sizes. Out-of-frame nonproductive sequences were analyzed to study raw recombination free of thymic and clonal selection effects. TCRdb reprocessed the public reads (quality trimming at Q25 with fastp, clone calling with MiXCR) and kept in-frame beta chains. Every CDR3 protein is listed once, alongside the most common genes and DNA of its rows. V and J calls and clone size were set by TCRdb, not the authors. The sample yields about 700,000 distinct CDR3 sequences; 6.1% were counted once. Of the sample, 1.5% to 2% falls within the top ten clones.

All donors were healthy Caucasians. Three unrelated non-twin adults were additionally sequenced: a male aged 18 to 30, a male aged 50 to 60 and a female aged 50 to 60. Miltenyi CD45RO+ enrichment and human naive T-cell isolation kits were used to isolate memory (CD45RO+) and naive T cells from PBMC. The clonotype comes from a man aged 18 to 30 in good health. The sequencing sample was made of naive T cells sorted from blood. In the paper's terms, the cell subset or site label means: cells isolated with a human naive T-cell isolation kit.

The DNA reads as follows: TGTGCCAGCAGGAACAGGGAAGGCACCGGGGAGCTGTTTTTT. This gives the protein CASRNREGTGELFF. This chain is built from TRBV12-3 or TRBV12-4 and TRBJ2-2, with a tentative D gene TRBD1 over 6 matching bases. Trimming costs V 6 bases and J 4 bases, and their ends lie 12 bases apart. The CDR3 covers 14 residues, taking in both the cysteine and the phenylalanine. Only the CDR3 DNA stays, 42 bases, in frame from base 1.